These 19 T cell receptor beta chains share one sample of origin, sequenced in a study of PD-L1 blockade in urothelial cancer. The method was immunoSEQ multiplex PCR; TCRdb's version includes in-frame clones alone and lacks a portion of them. The table lists 43,000 or so clones, about 84% of them singletons. Regarding time point: pretreatment peripheral blood. This sample comprised PBMCs, obtained around atezolizumab (anti-PD-L1) treatment. The receptors were sampled from a man aged 60 to 69 with urothelial cancer.

This clone was counted once. The chain recombines TRBV5-5 with TRBJ2-7, with a tentative D call TRBD1 (5 bases). The CDR3 spans 15 residues. Trimming removed 0 bases from V and 2 bases from J, with 12 bases in between. Germline CDR1 reads SGHKS; CDR2 reads YYEKEE (reference sequence). CDR3 DNA sequence: TGTGCCAGCAGCTTGGCGCAGGGTGGACCCTACGAGCAGTACTTC. As protein: CASSLAQGGPYEQYF.

V and J are TRBV19 and TRBJ1-2; 7 bases are a match to TRBD1. CDR1 is LNHDA and CDR2 is SQIVND in the germline V gene (reference sequence). The V gene end was trimmed by 4 bases and the J gene end by 8 bases; junction bases not matched to a gene: 13. This CDR3 contains 15 residues. CDR3 in DNA: TGTGCCAGTAGTAGCAAAGGACAGGCTCTCACGGGCTACACCTTC. Translating gives CASSSKGQALTGYTF.

This chain connects TRBV7-8 to TRBJ2-5, with TRBD1 as a possible D gene (6 bases). Germline-derived CDR1 and CDR2 are SGHVS and FQNEAQ. The CDR3 extends over 13 amino acids. V was clipped by 4 bases and J by 3 bases, with 9 bases between them. CDR3 amino acids: CASSSRQEETQYF. CDR3 sequence (DNA): TGTGCCAGCAGCTCGCGACAGGAAGAGACCCAGTACTTC. Full variable domain (missing parts from reference TRBV7-8 and TRBJ2-5): GAGVSQSPRYKVAKRGQDVALRCDPISGHVSLFWYQQALGQGPEFLTYFQNEAQLDKSGLPSDRFFAERPEGSVSTLKIQRTQQEDSAVYLCASSSRQEETQYFGPGTRLLVL.

This clone has just a few counts. This sequence joins TRBV5-1 and TRBJ1-1; weak D call: TRBD1 (5 bases). V lost 4 bases to trimming and J lost 3 bases, with 19 bases between them. The CDR3 spans 16 residues. In germline, CDR1 is SGHRS, CDR2 YFSETQ. The CDR3 DNA sequence: TGCGCCAGCAGCCCGGGACTGCTCTGGGGGGACACTGAAGCTTTCTTT. Its translation: CASSPGLLWGDTEAFF.

V gene TRBV19 combines with J gene TRBJ1-1, with unresolved D. Germline CDR1 is LNHDA and CDR2 is SQIVND (reference sequence). V was trimmed by 2 bases and J by 1 base, leaving 11 bases between them. The CDR3 has 15 amino acids. The DNA of the CDR3 is TGTGCCAGTAGTATATCCCCTACGGGGAACACTGAAGCTTTCTTT. Residues: CASSISPTGNTEAFF.

This clone was counted a few times. V is TRBV15 and J is TRBJ2-3; 7 bases map to TRBD2. J lost 2 bases, V lost 0 bases, and 11 bases had no gene match. CDR1 is LNHNV and CDR2 is YYDKDF in the germline V gene (reference sequence). The CDR3 runs 18 residues. The CDR3, as DNA: TGTGCCACCAGCAGAGATGGGGGGGTTCGGAGGCCCACAGATACGCAGTATTTT. Amino acid sequence: CATSRDGGVRRPTDTQYF.

The V gene is TRBV15, the J gene TRBJ2-5; D might be TRBD1 (6 bases). The V end was cut by 3 bases, the J end by 2 bases, with 7 bases between. CDR1 is LNHNV and CDR2 is YYDKDF in the germline V gene (reference sequence). This CDR3 spans 13 amino acids. The CDR3 sequence is CATSRTGQETQYF. The CDR3 coding sequence is TGTGCCACCAGCAGGACAGGTCAAGAGACCCAGTACTTC.

This chain links TRBV5-1 with TRBJ2-5, with D possibly TRBD2 on 6 matching bases. CDR1 and CDR2 (germline): SGHRS, YFSETQ. This CDR3 has 15 amino acids. Trimming shortened V by 7 bases and J by 1 base, and 17 bases separated the two germline ends. The CDR3 DNA follows: TGCGCCAGCGGGTTGGCTTACGGGGGCCAAGAGACCCAGTACTTC. Residues: CASGLAYGGQETQYF.

The V gene is TRBV6-6, the J gene TRBJ2-5; 7 nucleotides agree with TRBD1. The junction had 10 bases not matched to a gene; V was cut back by 10 bases and J by 5 bases. The CDR3 extends over 13 amino acids. Germline V CDR1 and CDR2: MNHNY, SVGAGI (reference sequence). CDR3 region: CAISEGAGETQYF. DNA for the CDR3: TGTGCCATCTCTGAGGGGGCCGGGGAGACCCAGTACTTC.

This rearrangement joins TRBV2 to TRBJ1-3; TRBD1 aligns across 8 bases. Germline CDR1 SNHLY, CDR2 FYNNEI. The J segment lost 0 bases and the V segment lost 5 bases, leaving 6 bases of the junction unmatched. The CDR3 loop spans 16 amino acids. CDR3 coding DNA: TGTGCCAGCAGTTATGGCACAGGGGGCTCTGGAAACACCATATATTTT. Protein: CASSYGTGGSGNTIYF.

There are a few counts of this clone. The sample has other DNA sequences that encode this CDR3 too. This chain links TRBV7-2 with TRBJ2-7, with TRBD1 matching 8 bases. Germline V gene lookup returns CDR1 SGHTA and CDR2 FQGNSA. The V segment lost 5 bases and the J segment 1 base; nucleotides outside the gene matches: 4. The CDR3 totals 14 residues. CDR3 sequence reads: CASSPQGDSYEQYF. The DNA of the CDR3 is TGTGCCAGCAGCCCACAGGGGGATTCCTACGAGCAGTACTTC.

This clone was detected only a few times. The chain employs TRBV6-1 and TRBJ1-2, with TRBD1 matching over 7 bases. Looked up from germline, CDR1 is MNHNS and CDR2 is SASEGT. The trim removed 3 bases at V and 9 bases at J, leaving 10 bases unmatched. The CDR3 consists of 14 residues. This CDR3 is CASSDPTGFRSYTF. The CDR3 DNA is TGTGCCAGCAGTGACCCGACAGGGTTTAGGAGCTACACCTTC.

This sequence joins TRBV27 and TRBJ1-2; TRBD1 matches at 7 bases. The trim removed 8 bases at V and 0 bases at J, leaving 9 bases unmatched. This CDR3 spans 15 amino acids. Germline CDR1 reads MNHEY; CDR2 reads SMNVEV (reference sequence). As DNA, the CDR3 is TGTGCCAGCCGAGGGCAGGGGGGAGCTAACTATGGCTACACCTTC. Its translation is CASRGQGGANYGYTF.

The chain recombines TRBV7-9 with TRBJ2-1; possibly TRBD1 for D (5 bases). This CDR3 contains 13 residues. With 3 bases removed from V and 4 bases from J, the gap between germline ends came to 7 bases. Germline lookup yields CDR1 SEHNR and CDR2 FQNEAQ (reference sequence). CDR3 DNA: TGTGCCAGCAGCTTCGACAGTTACAATGAGCAGTTCTTC. Translated, it gives CASSFDSYNEQFF.

The CDR3 DNA is TGTGCCAGCAGTTCCCTCGGGACACCCAACACCGGGGAGCTGTTTTTT. It yields the protein CASSSLGTPNTGELFF. The chain combines TRBV28 with TRBJ2-2; the D gene is possibly TRBD1 (6 bases). CDR1 is MDHEN, CDR2 SYDVKM, per germline. V gave up 4 bases and J gave up 2 bases, with 14 bases separating them. The CDR3 spans 16 residues. The full variable domain, completed using reference TRBV28 and TRBJ2-2, is DVKVTQSSRYLVKRTGEKVFLECVQDMDHENMFWYRQDPGLGLRLIYFSYDVKMKEKGDIPEGYSVSREKKERFSLILESASTNQTSMYLCASSSLGTPNTGELFFGEGSRLTVL.

Written as DNA, the CDR3 is TGCGCCAGCAGGCAATTACCGGGACAGGGTGCTAACTATGGCTACACCTTC. Amino acid sequence: CASRQLPGQGANYGYTF. The V and J genes are TRBV5-1 and TRBJ1-2; 9 nucleotides agree with TRBD1. CDR3 length: 17 residues. Germline-derived CDR1 and CDR2 are SGHRS and YFSETQ. The junction had 11 bases not matched to a gene; V was cut back by 5 bases and J by 0 bases.

The rearrangement joins TRBV28 to TRBJ1-2; tentative D call: TRBD1 (6 bases). This CDR3 spans 13 amino acids. Germline assignment: CDR1 MDHEN and CDR2 SYDVKM. Trimming shortened V by 4 bases and J by 6 bases, and 12 bases separated the two germline ends. CDR3 nucleotide sequence: TGTGCCAGCAGTTCCCAGCAGGGGCATGGCTACACCTTC. Translated: CASSSQQGHGYTF.

V gene TRBV11-2 combines with J gene TRBJ2-1; D uncertain. The V gene's germline CDR1 is SGHAT and CDR2 FQNNGV. The CDR3 extends over 13 amino acids. V was trimmed by 1 base and J by 8 bases, leaving 9 bases between them. CDR3 in amino acids: CASSLGRFDEQFF. The DNA of the CDR3 is TGTGCCAGCAGCTTAGGCAGATTCGATGAGCAGTTCTTC.

V usage is TRBV2 and J usage is TRBJ1-2; the D gene is possibly TRBD1 (6 bases). Trimming removed 3 bases from V and 5 bases from J, with 19 bases in between. The germline V gene has CDR1 SNHLY and CDR2 FYNNEI. The CDR3 length is 16 residues. For the CDR3, the DNA is TGTGCCAGCAGTGATCTCCGGGACAAAAAACGATATGGCTACACCTTC. Translation: CASSDLRDKKRYGYTF. Drawing the rest from reference TRBV2 and TRBJ1-2, the complete variable domain is EPEVTQTPSHQVTQMGQEVILRCVPISNHLYFYWYRQILGQKVEFLVSFYNNEISEKSEIFDDQFSVERPDGSNFTLKIRSTKLEDSAMYFCASSDLRDKKRYGYTFGSGTRLTVV.